One sample yielded the 13 T cell receptor beta chains listed below, sequenced in a study of CD8+ T cells in alopecia areata. RNA, once extracted, was reverse transcribed into cDNA for use as the sequencing template. The data were produced by immunoSEQ multiplex PCR, yet TCRdb's version contains in-frame clones alone and is incomplete. Counted here are about 150,000 clones, around 47% occurring once; the ten biggest clones make up about 6.3%. Sequencing used CD4+ T cells sorted from blood. The receptors stem from a human donor with alopecia areata.

This chain joins TRBV29-1 and TRBJ1-5, with D hard to call. The V gene's germline CDR1 is SQVTM and CDR2 ANQGSEA. Trimming removed 5 bases at V and 0 bases at J, with 8 bases between. CDR3 size: 13 residues. The CDR3 reads CSVLSDSNQPQHF. The CDR3 DNA reads TGCAGCGTTCTCAGCGATAGCAATCAGCCCCAGCATTTT.

This clone was seen a few times. The rearrangement uses TRBV29-1 and TRBJ2-4; maybe TRBD2 (5 bases). V lost 6 bases to trimming and J lost 0 bases, with 15 bases between them. The CDR3 consists of 15 residues. CDR1 SQVTM and CDR2 ANQGSEA come from the germline V gene. CDR3 sequence (DNA): TGCAGCGTGAGGGCTCAGGCACTAGCCAAAAACATTCAGTACTTC. It translates to CSVRAQALAKNIQYF.

The chain links TRBV7-9 to TRBJ2-1; TRBD1 might be the D (6 bases). Germline V lookup: CDR1 SEHNR, CDR2 FQNEAQ (reference sequence). The V gene lost 1 base and the J gene lost 4 bases, with 14 bases spanning the gap. This CDR3 spans 16 amino acids. The CDR3 is CASSLGVGGRYNEQFF. DNA of the CDR3: TGTGCCAGCAGCTTAGGCGTAGGGGGAAGGTACAATGAGCAGTTCTTC.

About this clone: This CDR3 is also generated by other DNA sequences in the sample. This chain joins TRBV18 and TRBJ2-5, with D unclear. Trimming removed 1 base at V and 4 bases at J, with 4 bases between. This CDR3 is 12 amino acids long. The germline V gene has CDR1 KGHSH and CDR2 LQKENI. The chain's CDR3 is CASSPQGETQYF. CDR3 in DNA: TGTGCCAGCTCACCACAGGGAGAGACCCAGTACTTC. Together with reference TRBV18 and TRBJ2-5, the CDR3 gives the full variable domain: NAGVMQNPRHLVRRRGQEARLRCSPMKGHSHVYWYRQLPEEGLKFMVYLQKENIIDESGMPKERFSAEFPKEGPSILRIQQVVRGDSAAYFCASSPQGETQYFGPGTRLLVL.

This clone was seen a handful of times. The chain employs TRBV5-4 and TRBJ2-3; D not resolved. This CDR3 region has 14 residues. Trimming took 3 bases from V and 2 from J, leaving 10 bases between them. In germline, CDR1 is SGHNT, CDR2 YYREEE (reference sequence). The chain's CDR3 is CASSSARNTDTQYF. In DNA, the CDR3 is TGTGCCAGCAGCTCGGCGCGAAACACAGATACGCAGTATTTT.

This chain joins TRBV9 and TRBJ2-3; a weak D match, TRBD2 (5 bases). Trimming pared 4 bases from V and 3 bases from J, leaving 18 bases between. CDR1 is SGDLS, CDR2 YYNGEE, per germline. CDR3 length equals 16 residues. In DNA, the CDR3 is TGTGCCAGCAGCCCCAGGAGAGGGAGAGGGACAGATACGCAGTATTTT. Residues: CASSPRRGRGTDTQYF.

In this sample, this clone turned up a few times. V usage is TRBV19 and J usage is TRBJ2-1, with 7 bases fitting TRBD1. The CDR3 length is 14 residues. V dropped 5 bases and J dropped 7; count of bases not matched to a gene: 8. Germline V gene lookup returns CDR1 LNHDA and CDR2 SQIVND (reference sequence). This CDR3 is CASSLTNRGNEQFF. CDR3 nucleotides: TGTGCCAGTAGTCTTACAAACAGGGGAAATGAGCAGTTCTTC.

The chain couples TRBV7-2 to TRBJ2-5, with a weak D call TRBD2 (5 bases). V lost 0 bases and J lost 4, with 15 bases in between. CDR1 is SGHTA and CDR2 is FQGNSA in the germline V gene. CDR3 size: 16 residues. The CDR3 DNA reads TGTGCCAGCAGCTTAGCGCTCGGGGTTCTCGGAGAGACCCAGTACTTC. Translation gives CASSLALGVLGETQYF.

The V gene is TRBV28, the J gene TRBJ2-7; D may be TRBD2 (7 bases). The V end was cut by 6 bases, the J end by 7 bases, with 19 bases between. CDR3 length: 14 residues. CDR1 and CDR2 from the germline V gene are MDHEN and SYDVKM. The CDR3 DNA reads as TGTGCCAGCAGGCAGGGGAGGGGCCGAAGGGAGCAGTACTTC. It encodes CASRQGRGRREQYF.

This sequence joins TRBV5-4 and TRBJ1-2, with D possibly TRBD1 on 5 matching bases. V lost 4 bases to trimming and J lost 9 bases, with 16 bases between them. CDR1 SGHNT and CDR2 YYREEE come from the germline V gene (reference sequence). CDR3 length: 13 amino acids. The CDR3: CASSSPPGASYTF. CDR3 coding DNA: TGTGCCAGCAGCAGCCCCCCTGGGGCGAGCTACACCTTC.

This sequence joins TRBV6-6 and TRBJ2-6; D uncertain. This CDR3 is built from 12 residues. V lost 10 bases to trimming and J lost 0 bases, with 4 bases between them. Germline V lookup: CDR1 MNHNY, CDR2 SVGAGI (reference sequence). CDR3 loop: CATISGANVLTF. The CDR3 bases are TGTGCCACGATCTCTGGGGCCAACGTCCTGACTTTC.

V is TRBV9 and J is TRBJ2-6, with D unresolved. V lost 3 bases, J lost 0 bases, and 7 bases lay in between. The CDR3 contains 15 residues. The germline gives CDR1 SGDLS, CDR2 YYNGEE. The CDR3 region is CASSGRNSGANVLTF. The CDR3 nucleotides read TGTGCCAGCAGCGGAAGGAACTCTGGGGCCAACGTCCTGACTTTC.

This clone was picked up a small number of times. The gene calls are TRBV19 and TRBJ1-5; 7 bases are a match to TRBD1. This CDR3 is built from 15 residues. Trimming took 7 bases from V and 2 from J; bases not matched to a gene: 8. Germline V CDR1 and CDR2: LNHDA, SQIVND (reference sequence). For the CDR3, the DNA is TGTGCCAGTACCCCGACAGGGAGGCGCAATCAGCCCCAGCATTTT. This encodes CASTPTGRRNQPQHF.